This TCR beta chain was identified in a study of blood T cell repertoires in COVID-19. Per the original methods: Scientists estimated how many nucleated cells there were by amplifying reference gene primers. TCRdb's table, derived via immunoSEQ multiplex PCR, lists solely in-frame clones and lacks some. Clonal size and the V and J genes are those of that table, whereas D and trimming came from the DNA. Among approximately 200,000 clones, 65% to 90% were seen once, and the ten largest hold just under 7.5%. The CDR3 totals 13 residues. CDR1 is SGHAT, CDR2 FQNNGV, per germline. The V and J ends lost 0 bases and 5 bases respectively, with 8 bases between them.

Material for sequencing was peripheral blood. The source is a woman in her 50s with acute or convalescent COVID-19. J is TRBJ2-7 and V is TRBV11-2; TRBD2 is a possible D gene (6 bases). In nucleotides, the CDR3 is TGTGCCAGCAGCTTAGAGGGGGGTAACGAGCAGTACTTC. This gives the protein CASSLEGGNEQYF.